A selection of T cell receptor beta chains follows, all from one sample in a study of T cells in localized non-small cell lung cancer. Clones were sequenced by immunoSEQ multiplex PCR, and TCRdb holds only the in-frame ones, with some missing. The sample gives tens of thousands of clones, roughly 83% of which show up once; roughly 1.4% is in the top ten. The source material was peripheral blood, sampled before any cancer treatment. Receptor source: a female donor over 55 with stage I lung adenocarcinoma. Both conserved end residues are part of each CDR3. The order of the fields is D gene, CDR3 length, J gene, clone size, V gene, CDR3 DNA, CDR3 protein. A D gene is named only where the DNA matches it firmly. Rows may omit the clone size; those that give it use once, few, many or a size class.

d_gene: -; len: 14; j_gene: TRBJ1-2; abundance: -; v_gene: TRBV29-1; CDR3nt: TGCAGCGTCGCCGTTCCGGATGCCTCCTATGGCTACACCTTC; CDR3aa: CSVAVPDASYGYTF
d_gene: -; len: 13; j_gene: TRBJ1-1; abundance: few; v_gene: TRBV28; CDR3nt: TGTGCCAGCAGTCCAGGTATCAACACTGAAGCTTTCTTT; CDR3aa: CASSPGINTEAFF
d_gene: -; len: 16; j_gene: TRBJ2-7; abundance: -; v_gene: TRBV4-2; CDR3nt: TGTGCCAGCAGCCAAGATATCGGGACTCCTTCCTACGAGCAGTACTTC; CDR3aa: CASSQDIGTPSYEQYF
d_gene: -; len: 13; j_gene: TRBJ2-5; abundance: -; v_gene: TRBV19; CDR3nt: TGTGCCAGTAGTACCCCAGGGGGGGAGACCCAGTACTTC; CDR3aa: CASSTPGGETQYF
d_gene: TRBD1; len: 12; j_gene: TRBJ1-2; abundance: -; v_gene: TRBV5-1; CDR3nt: TGCGCCAGCAGCCCGGACAGGGTTGGCTACACCTTC; CDR3aa: CASSPDRVGYTF
d_gene: -; len: 13; j_gene: TRBJ2-2; abundance: -; v_gene: TRBV2; CDR3nt: TGTGCCAGCAGTCACCCCCTCTCCGGGGAGCTGTTTTTT; CDR3aa: CASSHPLSGELFF
d_gene: -; len: 15; j_gene: TRBJ1-2; abundance: once; v_gene: TRBV4-1; CDR3nt: TGCGCCAGCAGCCAAGAGAACAGGGCCGGGTATGGCTACACCTTC; CDR3aa: CASSQENRAGYGYTF
d_gene: -; len: 16; j_gene: TRBJ1-3; abundance: -; v_gene: TRBV21-1; CDR3nt: TGTGCCAGCAGCAAAGGCAATACAGGGATTGGAAACACCATATATTTT; CDR3aa: CASSKGNTGIGNTIYF
d_gene: -; len: 16; j_gene: TRBJ2-3; abundance: -; v_gene: TRBV27; CDR3nt: TGTGCCAGCAGTTTATCGATACCCAGGGTGACAGATACGCAGTATTTT; CDR3aa: CASSLSIPRVTDTQYF
d_gene: -; len: 14; j_gene: TRBJ1-1; abundance: few; v_gene: TRBV5-1; CDR3nt: TGCGCCAGCAGCTTGCCAGGGAGAAACACTGAAGCTTTCTTT; CDR3aa: CASSLPGRNTEAFF
d_gene: -; len: 15; j_gene: TRBJ2-7; abundance: -; v_gene: TRBV7-9; CDR3nt: TGTGCCAGCAGCTTAGGGGGTGGGGCGATCTACGAGCAGTACTTC; CDR3aa: CASSLGGGAIYEQYF
d_gene: -; len: 13; j_gene: TRBJ1-1; abundance: -; v_gene: TRBV6-5; CDR3nt: TGTGCCAGCAGTGTTTCCGGGCCCCTTGGAGCTTTCTTT; CDR3aa: CASSVSGPLGAFF
d_gene: TRBD2; len: 17; j_gene: TRBJ2-5; abundance: -; v_gene: TRBV5-4; CDR3nt: TGTGCCAGCAGCTGGGGGGCTAGCGGGAGGGTGCAAGAGACCCAGTACTTC; CDR3aa: CASSWGASGRVQETQYF